The 3 T cell receptor beta chains listed next were all sequenced from one sample in a study of blood T cell repertoires in COVID-19. Data came from immunoSEQ multiplex PCR; TCRdb stores just in-frame clones and leaves some out. The sample includes some 200,000 clones, 65% to 90% seen only once; the top ten take under 2.5%. Sequences were obtained from peripheral blood. All receptors come from a woman in her 70s with COVID-19, enrolled during active disease.

The chain combines TRBV24-1 with TRBJ1-2; TRBD1 matches at 8 bases. V lost 4 bases to trimming and J lost 8 bases; unmatched junction nucleotides: 14. Looked up from germline, CDR1 is KGHDR and CDR2 is SFDVKD. The CDR3 is made up of 16 amino acids. The CDR3 here is CATSDHPQAGGNGYTF. Written as DNA, the CDR3 is TGTGCCACCAGTGACCACCCTCAGGCAGGGGGCAACGGCTACACCTTC.

The chain's CDR3 is CASSEAGTGGFGANVLTF. In DNA, the CDR3 is TGTGCCAGTAGCGAGGCCGGGACAGGGGGTTTTGGGGCCAACGTCCTGACTTTC. The chain links TRBV19 to TRBJ2-6, with 11 positions matching TRBD1. Germline loops: CDR1 LNHDA, CDR2 SQIVND (reference sequence). Trimming at V came to 6 bases and at J to 3 bases, leaving 10 bases not matched to a gene. This CDR3 spans 18 amino acids.

The V gene is TRBV12-5, the J gene TRBJ2-1; D call uncertain. Germline V gives CDR1 LGHNT, CDR2 FRNRAP. The CDR3 loop spans 17 amino acids. V lost 2 bases and J lost 3, with 17 bases in between. The CDR3 here is CASGLPSPGGLYNEQFF. DNA for the CDR3: TGTGCTAGTGGTTTGCCTTCACCCGGCGGTCTCTACAATGAGCAGTTCTTC. Full variable domain (missing parts from reference TRBV12-5 and TRBJ2-1): DARVTQTPRHKVTEMGQEVTMRCQPILGHNTVFWYRQTMMQGLELLAYFRNRAPLDDSGMPKDRFSAEMPDATLATLKIQPSEPRDSAVYFCASGLPSPGGLYNEQFFGPGTRLTVL.